This T cell receptor beta chain was obtained from a study of Ad26.COV2.S vaccination and SARS-CoV-2 variants. Study-wide background: The COV1001 Ad26.COV2.S trial arm included the donor. Doses of Ad26.COV2.S were injected into muscle once or twice, 56 days apart. Findings and caveats of the study: Vaccine recipients showed a spike-specific TCR breadth that was higher than in placebo recipients. Reportedly, spike-specific CD8+ and CD4+ T cell responses achieved substantial breadth once vaccination had taken place.

The treatment here: about 20 received Ad26.COV2.S at low or high dose, single or two shots; roughly five received placebo; per-sample allocation not given. At day 63 after the first vaccine or placebo injection, samples were drawn. To note about this clone: The antigen is undetermined.

Clones were read by immunoSEQ multiplex PCR, and TCRdb kept only the in-frame ones, dropping some. The table has about 440,000 clones, around 88% seen once. The sample in question was peripheral blood, obtained in a trial of Ad26.COV2.S vaccine versus placebo. This clonotype was obtained from a person aged 18-60 years who received the Ad26.COV2.S COVID-19 vaccine or a placebo.

The chain's CDR3 is CASSKGFSSYEQYF. The CDR3 DNA follows: TGTGCCAGCAGCAAGGGGTTCAGCTCCTACGAGCAGTACTTC. The chain carries TRBV9 and TRBJ2-7; possible D gene TRBD1, 5 bases. This CDR3 comprises 14 residues. Germline CDR1 reads SGDLS; CDR2 reads YYNGEE. Trimming removed 4 bases from V and 0 bases from J, with 11 bases in between.